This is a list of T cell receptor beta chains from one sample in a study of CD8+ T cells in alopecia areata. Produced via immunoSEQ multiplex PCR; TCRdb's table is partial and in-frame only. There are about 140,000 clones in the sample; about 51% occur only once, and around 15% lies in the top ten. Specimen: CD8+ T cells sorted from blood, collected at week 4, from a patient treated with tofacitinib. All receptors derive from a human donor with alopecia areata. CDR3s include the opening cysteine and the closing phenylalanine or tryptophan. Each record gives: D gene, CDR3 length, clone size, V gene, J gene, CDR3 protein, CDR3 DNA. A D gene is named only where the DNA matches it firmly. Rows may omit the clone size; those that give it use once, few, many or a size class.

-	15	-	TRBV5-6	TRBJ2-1	CASRVPDGTYNEQFF	TGTGCCAGCAGGGTACCGGACGGAACCTACAATGAGCAGTTCTTC
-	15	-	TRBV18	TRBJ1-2	CASSPPGGDPYGYTF	TGTGCCAGCTCACCACCGGGAGGAGATCCCTATGGCTACACCTTC
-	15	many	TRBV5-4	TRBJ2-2	CASSLKGRDTGELFF	TGTGCCAGCAGCTTGAAGGGTAGAGACACCGGGGAGCTGTTTTTT
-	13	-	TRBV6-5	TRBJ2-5	CASSRGGQETQYF	TGTGCCAGCAGCCGAGGAGGACAAGAGACCCAGTACTTC
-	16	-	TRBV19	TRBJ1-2	CASSSISGSPVYGYTF	TGTGCCAGTAGTTCCATCTCGGGAAGCCCTGTCTATGGCTACACCTTC
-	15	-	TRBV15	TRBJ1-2	CATSRESGGVYGYTF	TGTGCCACCAGCAGAGAATCCGGGGGCGTTTATGGCTACACCTTC
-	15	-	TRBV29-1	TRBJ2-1	CSVRAEWGSYNEQFF	TGCAGCGTCCGAGCCGAATGGGGCTCCTACAATGAGCAGTTCTTC
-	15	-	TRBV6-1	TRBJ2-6	CASSEGGTGANVLTF	TGTGCCAGCAGTGAAGGTGGGACAGGGGCCAACGTCCTGACTTTC
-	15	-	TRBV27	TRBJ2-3	CASSHRGASPDTQYF	TGTGCCAGCAGTCATAGGGGAGCTAGCCCAGATACGCAGTATTTT
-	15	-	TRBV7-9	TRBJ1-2	CASSSLGEGNYGYTF	TGTGCCAGCAGCTCCCTTGGGGAGGGTAACTATGGCTACACCTTC
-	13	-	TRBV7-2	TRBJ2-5	CASSLDFEETQYF	TGTGCCAGCAGCTTAGACTTTGAAGAGACCCAGTACTTC
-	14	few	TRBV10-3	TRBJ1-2	CAISDARVGYGYTF	TGTGCCATCAGTGATGCCAGGGTCGGCTATGGCTACACCTTC
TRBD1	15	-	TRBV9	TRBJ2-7	CASSEGDRNSYEQYF	TGTGCCAGCAGCGAGGGGGACAGGAACTCCTACGAGCAGTACTTC
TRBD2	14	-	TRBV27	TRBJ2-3	CASSSGGMLDTQYF	TGTGCCAGCAGTAGCGGGGGCATGCTGGATACGCAGTATTTT
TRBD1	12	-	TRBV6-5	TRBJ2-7	CASHGQGGEQYF	TGTGCCAGCCACGGACAGGGCGGAGAGCAGTACTTC
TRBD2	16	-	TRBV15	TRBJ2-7	CATSRDWSSGAYEQYF	TGTGCCACCAGCAGAGATTGGTCTAGCGGGGCCTACGAGCAGTACTTC